A selection of T cell receptor beta chains follows, all from one sample in a study of early T cells in non-severe SARS-CoV-2 infection. TCRdb re-analysed the 5' RACE reads in MiXCR, keeping a single row per CDR3 protein. The sample consists of tens of thousands of distinct CDR3 sequences, 12% of them appearing once. The material was whole blood, obtained at baseline. The receptors here all came from an adult who was a healthcare worker with PCR-confirmed SARS-CoV-2 infection or an uninfected control (not recorded which). The donor label of this sample is uncertain. CDR3s include the opening cysteine and the closing phenylalanine or tryptophan. Fields, in order: D gene, J gene, clone size, V gene, CDR3 DNA, CDR3 protein. D genes are given only for firm matches. Expanded clones get a size class; other rows say once, few or many, or leave the size out.

D gene: .
J gene: TRBJ2-4
clone size: many
V gene: TRBV12-3/TRBV12-4
CDR3 DNA: TGTGCCAGCATGAGCCAGGGGTCAATCGTCAAAAACATTCAGTACTTC
CDR3 protein: CASMSQGSIVKNIQYF

D gene: TRBD1
J gene: TRBJ1-1
clone size: few
V gene: TRBV3-1
CDR3 DNA: TGTGCCAGCAGCCACCTAGGGACAGGGGGCACTGAAGCTTTCTTT
CDR3 protein: CASSHLGTGGTEAFF

D gene: .
J gene: TRBJ1-1
clone size: .
V gene: TRBV5-8
CDR3 DNA: TGTGCCAGCAGCTCACCGCGCCGTCGGTCAGGCACTGAAGCTTTCTTT
CDR3 protein: CASSSPRRRSGTEAFF

D gene: .
J gene: TRBJ1-1
clone size: .
V gene: TRBV5-4
CDR3 DNA: TGTGCCAGCAGCTTGGTGGGTTCCACTGAAGCTTTCTTT
CDR3 protein: CASSLVGSTEAFF

D gene: .
J gene: TRBJ2-3
clone size: .
V gene: TRBV20-1
CDR3 DNA: TGCAGAGCGCTAGGCTCTAGCACAGATACGCAGTATTTT
CDR3 protein: CRALGSSTDTQYF

D gene: .
J gene: TRBJ1-1
clone size: many
V gene: TRBV4-2
CDR3 DNA: TGTGCCAGCAGCCAAGACGAGGGACGGGAAGCTTTCTTT
CDR3 protein: CASSQDEGREAFF

D gene: .
J gene: TRBJ2-5
clone size: few
V gene: TRBV27
CDR3 DNA: TGTGCCAGCAGGGGAATTGTGGCCCAGTACTTC
CDR3 protein: CASRGIVAQYF

D gene: TRBD2
J gene: TRBJ2-3
clone size: few
V gene: TRBV7-6
CDR3 DNA: TGTGCCAGCAGCCTAGCGGGAAACACAGATACGCAGTATTTT
CDR3 protein: CASSLAGNTDTQYF

D gene: TRBD1
J gene: TRBJ2-5
clone size: .
V gene: TRBV6-6
CDR3 DNA: TGTGCCAGCACCGACCCCCCCTCGGACAGGGAGCAAACCCAGTACTTC
CDR3 protein: CASTDPPSDREQTQYF

D gene: TRBD2
J gene: TRBJ2-5
clone size: few
V gene: TRBV11-2
CDR3 DNA: TGTGCCAGCAGCCCAAATAGCGGGGGCCAAGAGACCCAGTACTTC
CDR3 protein: CASSPNSGGQETQYF

D gene: TRBD1
J gene: TRBJ1-2
clone size: many
V gene: TRBV24-1
CDR3 DNA: TGTGCCACCGCCCCAGGTCGCAGGGGGAGAGGCTACACCTTC
CDR3 protein: CATAPGRRGRGYTF

D gene: .
J gene: TRBJ2-1
clone size: .
V gene: TRBV6-6
CDR3 DNA: TGTGCCAGCAGTTACGGACTTAACAATGAGCAGTTCTTC
CDR3 protein: CASSYGLNNEQFF

D gene: TRBD1
J gene: TRBJ1-2
clone size: once
V gene: TRBV4-1
CDR3 DNA: TGCGCCAGCAGCCAAGTCCCGGACAGGAACGTCTATGGCTACACCTTC
CDR3 protein: CASSQVPDRNVYGYTF

D gene: TRBD2
J gene: TRBJ2-5
clone size: .
V gene: TRBV9
CDR3 DNA: TGTGCCAGCAGCCCCACTAGCGGGGGGCGCCAAGAGACCCAGTACTTC
CDR3 protein: CASSPTSGGRQETQYF

D gene: .
J gene: TRBJ2-1
clone size: few
V gene: TRBV19
CDR3 DNA: TGTGCCAGTAGACAAAACCGACAGGAACAATATGAGCAGTTCTTC
CDR3 protein: CASRQNRQEQYEQFF

D gene: .
J gene: TRBJ2-3
clone size: .
V gene: TRBV7-9
CDR3 DNA: TGTGCCAGCAGCTTAGGTCCCCCAACCACAGATACGCAGTATTTT
CDR3 protein: CASSLGPPTTDTQYF

D gene: TRBD2
J gene: TRBJ2-3
clone size: few
V gene: TRBV6-5
CDR3 DNA: TGTGCCAGCAGTAAGGCGGGGGGGCGGGCAGATACGCAGTATTTT
CDR3 protein: CASSKAGGRADTQYF

D gene: TRBD1
J gene: TRBJ1-4
clone size: .
V gene: TRBV5-1
CDR3 DNA: TGCGCCAGCAGCGCCCCGACAGGGGCAACTAATGAAAAACTGTTTTTT
CDR3 protein: CASSAPTGATNEKLFF

D gene: .
J gene: TRBJ2-2
clone size: .
V gene: TRBV11-2
CDR3 DNA: TGTGCCAGCAGCTTAGTCGGACACCAGGGGGGCCCGTTTTTT
CDR3 protein: CASSLVGHQGGPFF

D gene: .
J gene: TRBJ1-5
clone size: many
V gene: TRBV5-1
CDR3 DNA: TGCGCCAGCAGCTTGAACAGCTACAATCAGCCCCAGCATTTT
CDR3 protein: CASSLNSYNQPQHF

D gene: .
J gene: TRBJ2-3
clone size: .
V gene: TRBV7-2
CDR3 DNA: TGTGCCAGCAGCTTTCGGGCTACCCGAAGCACAGATACGCAGTATTTT
CDR3 protein: CASSFRATRSTDTQYF

D gene: .
J gene: TRBJ2-5
clone size: few
V gene: TRBV2
CDR3 DNA: TGTGCCAGCAGTGCGAATGGAAGAGAGACCCAGTACTTC
CDR3 protein: CASSANGRETQYF

D gene: .
J gene: TRBJ1-4
clone size: few
V gene: TRBV5-1
CDR3 DNA: TGCGCCAGCAGCTTCGGGGAGAAGAATGAAAAACTGTTTTTT
CDR3 protein: CASSFGEKNEKLFF

D gene: .
J gene: TRBJ2-1
clone size: .
V gene: TRBV15
CDR3 DNA: TGTGCCACCCACAGAATCCTCCACGATGAGCAGTTCTTC
CDR3 protein: CATHRILHDEQFF

D gene: .
J gene: TRBJ2-5
clone size: .
V gene: TRBV2
CDR3 DNA: TGTGCCAGCAGTGAAGTAGGCGAGACCCAGTACTTC
CDR3 protein: CASSEVGETQYF

D gene: .
J gene: TRBJ2-6
clone size: few
V gene: TRBV6-5
CDR3 DNA: TGTGCCAGCAGTTACTCGAGGAGCTCTGGGGCCAACGTCCTGACTTTC
CDR3 protein: CASSYSRSSGANVLTF

D gene: TRBD1
J gene: TRBJ1-5
clone size: few
V gene: TRBV7-2
CDR3 DNA: TGTGCCAGCAGCTTTCAGGGGGCGGATCAGCCCCAGCATTTT
CDR3 protein: CASSFQGADQPQHF

D gene: .
J gene: TRBJ2-2
clone size: many
V gene: TRBV18
CDR3 DNA: TGTGCCAGCTCACCAAACCTAGCCACCGGGGAGCTGTTTTTT
CDR3 protein: CASSPNLATGELFF

D gene: .
J gene: TRBJ1-6
clone size: .
V gene: TRBV11-3
CDR3 DNA: TGTGCCAGCAGCTTAGATGGTACTGGGAGTTCGGCCCTCCACTTT
CDR3 protein: CASSLDGTGSSALHF

D gene: .
J gene: TRBJ2-5
clone size: few
V gene: TRBV12-3/TRBV12-4
CDR3 DNA: TGTGCCAGCAGTCCCAGGGGTGGAGAGACCCAGTACTTC
CDR3 protein: CASSPRGGETQYF

D gene: .
J gene: TRBJ2-3
clone size: .
V gene: TRBV10-3
CDR3 DNA: TGTGCCATCAGTCCCCGGCCCCTTAAGCAGTATTTT
CDR3 protein: CAISPRPLKQYF

D gene: TRBD2
J gene: TRBJ2-1
clone size: medium-sized
V gene: TRBV2
CDR3 DNA: TGTGCCAGCAAGACTAGCGGATTTTACAATGAGCAGTTCTTC
CDR3 protein: CASKTSGFYNEQFF

D gene: .
J gene: TRBJ2-1
clone size: few
V gene: TRBV2
CDR3 DNA: TGTGCCAGCACCGAATTAGGCGGCTACAATGAGCAGTTCTTC
CDR3 protein: CASTELGGYNEQFF